The 15 T cell receptor beta chains reported below all come from one sample, sequenced in a study of CD8+ T cells in alopecia areata. cDNA serving as the sequencing template came from extracted, reverse transcribed RNA. The assay was immunoSEQ multiplex PCR, and TCRdb's table has in-frame clones only and misses some. There are some 110,000 clones in the sample, none observed a single time. Sequenced material: lesional skin. Every receptor here comes from a C3H/HeJ mouse with alopecia areata. Strain haplotype (MHC): H2-k.

The table lists this clone with a few counts. TCRdb's protein sequence differs at residue 12 from the translated DNA; the protein presented here follows the DNA. All gene names here are mouse names. The read falls 3 residues short of the CDR3 end, and the missing part is taken from the germline J gene. The V call is TRBV13-3, the J call TRBJ1-6, with TRBD1 matching over 12 bases. TRBJ1-6 is an open reading frame, and its role is uncertain. J lost 10 bases, V lost 3 bases, and 5 bases had no gene match. CDR3 size: 15 residues. CDR1 and CDR2 (germline): NNHDY, SYVADS. Incomplete CDR3 DNA: TGTGCCAGCAGTGGCCGGGACAGGGGGCGATCGCCC. Amino acids: CASSGRDRGRSP. The complete CDR3 reads CASSGRDRGRSPLYF.

As to this clone: Mouse names are used for the genes. The CDR3 end falls 4 residues outside the read, so it is completed with the germline J gene. V and J are TRBV19 and TRBJ2-3, with TRBD1 matching over 7 bases. This CDR3 has 14 amino acids. Germline CDR1 and CDR2: FNHDT and SITEND (reference sequence). The V gene end was trimmed by 4 bases and the J gene end by 1 base; junction bases not matched to a gene: 3. The CDR3 sequence is CASSAGGGAETLYF. The sequenced part of the CDR3 DNA is TGTGCCAGCAGTGCAGGGGGTGGTGCAGAA.

This clone occurred a few times. Mouse names are used for the genes. The sequence runs out 4 residues before the end of the CDR3; the remainder is reconstructed from the germline J gene. V is TRBV13-2 and J is TRBJ1-1; D gene ambiguous. CDR3 length equals 13 residues. V was shortened by 1 base and J by 1 base, with 5 bases between the two germline ends. Germline loops: CDR1 NNHNN, CDR2 SYGAGS (reference sequence). The DNA read from the CDR3 is TGTGCCAGCGGTGATAACAAAAACACA. Its protein product is CASGDNKNT. The entire CDR3 protein reads CASGDNKNTEVFF.

This clone was detected a few times. The DNA translation disagrees with the TCRdb protein at residue 11, so the protein in this description comes from the DNA. Mouse gene names apply. The DNA ends 3 residues before the CDR3 does, and the rest of the CDR3 is filled in from the germline J gene. The chain is built from TRBV29 and TRBJ1-3; 7 bases are shared with TRBD1. With 7 bases clipped from V and 0 bases from J, the junction kept 3 bases outside the gene matches. In germline, CDR1 is MSHET, CDR2 SYDVDS. The CDR3 length is 14 residues. CDR3 loop: CASTWDSSGNTLYF. CDR3 DNA, as far as it was read: TGTGCTAGCACTTGGGACAGTTCTGGAAATACG.

Concerning this clone: The germline and genes are mouse ones. The read finishes 4 residues shy of the CDR3 end, and the germline J gene is used to complete it. The chain joins TRBV13-3 to TRBJ2-5; 7 positions match TRBD2. CDR3 size: 13 residues. Per germline, CDR1 NNHDY and CDR2 SYVADS. Partial CDR3 DNA: TGTGCCAGCACCCCGACTGGGTTAGAC. Amino acids: CASTPTGLD. The full CDR3 is CASTPTGLDTQYF.

As for this clone: Genes and germline are mouse. Read coverage stops 4 residues before the CDR3 terminus; the germline J gene supplies the remainder. This chain connects TRBV19 to TRBJ2-2, with 11 positions matching TRBD1. Per the germline V gene, CDR1 is FNHDT and CDR2 is SITEND (reference sequence). Unmatched junction bases numbered 3, after V lost 1 base and J lost 4 bases. The CDR3 runs 16 residues. The CDR3 loop reads CASSIRDRGFTGQLYF. CDR3 DNA (partial): TGTGCCAGCAGTATACGGGACAGGGGGTTCACCGGG.

This clone was counted between two and nine times. All gene names here are mouse names. The read falls 4 residues short of the CDR3 end, and the missing part is taken from the germline J gene. The chain has TRBV17 and TRBJ2-3, with D tentatively TRBD1 (5 bases). The V gene's germline CDR1 is MNHDT and CDR2 YYDKIL. The CDR3 consists of 16 residues. Trimming removed 0 bases at V and 0 bases at J, with 10 bases between. CDR3 bases read: TGTGCTAGCAGTAGAGATGCAGGGCAAAGTGCAGAA. Residues: CASSRDAGQSAE. The full CDR3 is CASSRDAGQSAETLYF.

Points on this clone: All gene names here are mouse names. The sequence runs out 4 residues before the end of the CDR3; the remainder is reconstructed from the germline J gene. This sequence joins TRBV1 and TRBJ1-1; 8 bases map to TRBD1. The V segment lost 6 bases and the J segment 3 bases; nucleotides outside the gene matches: 3. The CDR3 loop spans 13 amino acids. Germline CDR1 reads NSQYPW; CDR2 reads LRSPGD (reference sequence). The CDR3 sequence: CTCRDRAYTEVFF. The CDR3 DNA, read in part, is TGCACCTGCAGGGACAGGGCGTACACA.

To note about this clone: Here the gene names and germline are mouse. The CDR3 end is not reached by the read, which stops 4 residues before it; the germline J gene fills it in. The J gene is TRBJ2-3, the V gene TRBV13-3; 13 bases line up with TRBD2. CDR3 length equals 17 residues. V was clipped by 1 base and J by 2 bases; unmatched bases: 4. Per the germline V gene, CDR1 is NNHDY and CDR2 is SYVADS. The part of the CDR3 DNA that was read is TGTGCCAGCAGTGATCGGACTGGGGGGGCGGTTGCAGAA. This translates into CASSDRTGGAVAE. The entire CDR3 is CASSDRTGGAVAETLYF.

This clone showed up just a few times. These gene names are mouse names. Read coverage stops 4 residues before the CDR3 terminus; the germline J gene supplies the remainder. The genes are TRBV1 and TRBJ1-4; D gene ambiguous. There are 16 residues in the CDR3. V lost 0 bases, J lost 1 base, and 9 bases lay in between. Per germline, CDR1 NSQYPW and CDR2 LRSPGD (reference sequence). The CDR3 bases that were read are TGCACCTGCAGTGCAGATCTGCATGATTCCAACGAA. This sequence encodes CTCSADLHDSNE. In full, the CDR3 reads CTCSADLHDSNERLFF.

Comments on this clone: Mouse gene names apply. The read ends 4 residues early relative to the CDR3; the germline J gene fills the gap. V gene TRBV1 combines with J gene TRBJ2-7; D unresolved. CDR1 NSQYPW and CDR2 LRSPGD come from the germline V gene (reference sequence). The CDR3 is made up of 15 amino acids. V lost 0 bases to trimming and J lost 0 bases, with 9 bases between them. The DNA read from the CDR3 is TGCACCTGCAGTGCAGAAGACAAACTCTCCTAT. Amino acids: CTCSAEDKLSY. The CDR3 as a whole reads CTCSAEDKLSYEQYF.

Details on this clone: Mouse names are used for the genes. The CDR3 end lies 4 residues beyond the end of the read and is filled in from the germline J gene. The V gene is TRBV31, the J gene TRBJ1-1; the D gene is possibly TRBD1 (5 bases). This CDR3 is 12 amino acids long. Looked up from germline, CDR1 is GKSSPN and CDR2 is SITVG. The CDR3 region is CAWSLGETEVFF. The covered CDR3 bases are TGTGCCTGGAGTCTAGGGGAGACA. The whole variable domain, filled in from reference TRBV31 and TRBJ1-1, reads AQTIHQWPVAEIKAVGSPLSLGCTIKGKSSPNLYWYWQATGGTLQQLFYSITVGQVESVVQLNLSASRPKDDQFILSTEKLLLSHSGFYLCAWSLGETEVFFGKGTRLTVV.

As regards this clone: The gene symbols are mouse symbols. Read coverage stops 4 residues before the CDR3 terminus; the germline J gene supplies the remainder. This sequence joins TRBV13-1 and TRBJ2-5, with 9 bases aligning to TRBD2. Germline-derived CDR1 and CDR2 are NSHNY and SYGAGN. The CDR3 runs to 14 residues. V shed 6 bases and J 2 bases; nucleotides not matched to a gene: 4. The part of the CDR3 DNA that was read is TGTGCCAGCACGACTGGGGGAGGCCAAGAC. Its protein product is CASTTGGGQD. Given in full, the CDR3 is CASTTGGGQDTQYF.

Regarding this clone: The genes are named according to mouse. The CDR3 end lies 4 residues beyond the end of the read and is filled in from the germline J gene. J is TRBJ2-1 and V is TRBV17; possible D gene TRBD1, 6 bases. The CDR3 is 15 amino acids. Trimming pared 7 bases from V and 1 base from J, leaving 14 bases between. Germline V gene data show CDR1 as MNHDT and CDR2 as YYDKIL. CDR3 protein: CASTPGQTNYAEQFF. The covered CDR3 bases are TGTGCTAGCACTCCGGGACAAACCAACTATGCT.

On this clone: Gene and germline names: mouse. Read data end 4 residues before the CDR3 end; the end is taken from the germline J gene. The chain uses TRBV19 and TRBJ1-2; the D is unclear. The CDR3 covers 13 residues. Germline V gives CDR1 FNHDT, CDR2 SITEND (reference sequence). With 5 bases removed from V and 0 bases from J, the gap between germline ends came to 8 bases. The CDR3 sequence is CASSVTPNSDYTF. CDR3 DNA, as far as it was read: TGTGCCAGCAGCGTCACACCAAACTCC. The full variable domain, in which reference TRBV19 and TRBJ1-2 provide the parts outside the CDR3, is GGIITQTPKFLIGQEGQKLTLKCQQNFNHDTMYWYRQDSGKGLRLIYYSITENDLQKGDLSEGYDASREKKSSFSLTVTSAQKNEMAVFLCASSVTPNSDYTFGSGTRLLVI.